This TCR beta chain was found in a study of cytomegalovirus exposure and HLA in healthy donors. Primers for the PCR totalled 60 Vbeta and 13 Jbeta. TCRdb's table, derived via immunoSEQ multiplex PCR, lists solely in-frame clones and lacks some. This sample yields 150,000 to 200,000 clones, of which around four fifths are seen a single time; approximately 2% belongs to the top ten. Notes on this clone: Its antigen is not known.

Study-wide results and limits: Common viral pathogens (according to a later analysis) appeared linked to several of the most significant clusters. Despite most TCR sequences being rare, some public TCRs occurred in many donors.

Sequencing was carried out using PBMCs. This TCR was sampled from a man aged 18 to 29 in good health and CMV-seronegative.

CDR3 nucleotide sequence: TGTGCCAGCAGGGGGGCAGGCCCTACCTACGAGCAGTACTTC. The encoded protein is CASRGAGPTYEQYF. This chain connects TRBV28 to TRBJ2-7; possibly TRBD1 for D (6 bases). Germline V gives CDR1 MDHEN, CDR2 SYDVKM. V lost 6 bases and J lost 2, with 14 bases in between. The CDR3 totals 14 residues. Drawing the rest from reference TRBV28 and TRBJ2-7, the complete variable domain is DVKVTQSSRYLVKRTGEKVFLECVQDMDHENMFWYRQDPGLGLRLIYFSYDVKMKEKGDIPEGYSVSREKKERFSLILESASTNQTSMYLCASRGAGPTYEQYFGPGTRLTVT.